This T cell receptor (beta chain) is from a study of cytomegalovirus exposure and HLA in healthy donors. Background on the study: The 110 million or so unique TCR beta sequences, from about 170 million T cells, were found by an earlier analysis.

Remarks on this clone: Its antigen is as yet unknown. The identical CDR3 is also encoded by other nucleotide sequences in the sample.

Primers: 60 Vbeta forward and 13 Jbeta reverse. TCRdb's table, derived via immunoSEQ multiplex PCR, lists solely in-frame clones and lacks some. Of 60,000 to 75,000 clones in the sample, 85% were seen once. Trimming left V 9 bases short and J 0 bases short, with 18 bases between. The CDR3 sequence is 15 residues long. CDR1 SGHVT and CDR2 SQSDAQ come from the germline V gene. Regarding the study as a whole: Later analysis associated a missense DCLRE1C variant with TCR beta V- and J-gene trimming. Information on immune exposure was restricted to one variable (CMV serostatus). Roughly even sequencing depth across donors was the assumption behind the presence/absence analyses.

The chain joins TRBV7-4 to TRBJ2-7, with D possibly matching TRBD1 (5 bases). The specimen sequenced was PBMCs. The source of this sequence is a female donor in good health and CMV-seronegative. CDR3 loop: CASRGLQGSSYEQYF. CDR3 nucleotides: TGTGCCAGTAGGGGCCTGCAGGGAAGCTCCTACGAGCAGTACTTC.